The T cell receptor beta chain described here comes from a study of shared clonotypes between healthy human individuals. General study results and limits: Apart from blood, nothing was sampled; tissue repertoires likely differ. Despite large depth, sorted-subset datasets appeared incompletely sequenced. Between a handful of donors, naive CD4 clonotypes were shared at a level of about 5%.

The CDR3 contains 14 residues. CDR1 and CDR2 from the germline V gene are SGHRS and YFSETQ. The V end was cut by 0 bases, the J end by 4 bases, with 10 bases between. As concerns this clone: Antigen: not known. Additional DNA sequences in this sample encode the identical CDR3.

Sequenced by immunoSEQ multiplex PCR; TCRdb stores in-frame clones only, minus some. The profile shows about 960,000 clones, over 75% of them singletons. The chain links TRBV5-1 to TRBJ2-5; D gene ambiguous. Sequenced input: memory CD4+ T cells sorted from blood. Subset described: CD45RA-negative fraction. This receptor was taken from a man between 18 and 35 years old in good health. This CDR3 reads CASSLGGLGETQYF. In DNA form, the CDR3 reads TGCGCCAGCAGCTTGGGGGGTTTAGGAGAGACCCAGTACTTC.